Below, 22 T cell receptor beta chains from the same sample are listed, as sequenced in a study of blood T cells in healthy people across ages. A sample-barcoded 5' primer and a J-beta primer mix were used in a second PCR of roughly 6 to 12 cycles. TCRdb itself ran the 5' RACE reads through MiXCR, one entry per CDR3 protein. The table records around 1,000,000 distinct CDR3 sequences, about two fifths of them present only once. Sequencing was done on a sample of blood. These receptors were taken from a man between 18 and 29 years old in good health.

This chain links TRBV11-2 with TRBJ2-1; D uncertain. V gave up 3 bases and J gave up 4 bases, with 13 bases separating them. CDR3 size: 15 residues. Germline V lookup: CDR1 SGHAT, CDR2 FQNNGV. The CDR3 reads CASSLRPFGYNEQFF. In DNA, the CDR3 is TGTGCCAGCAGCTTGCGCCCGTTTGGGTACAATGAGCAGTTCTTC.

This clonotype was seen a handful of times. The chain combines TRBV7-2 with TRBJ1-3; 9 bases agree with TRBD1. With 5 bases clipped from V and 8 bases from J, the junction kept 7 bases outside the gene matches. The CDR3 extends over 14 amino acids. Germline V CDR1 and CDR2: SGHTA, FQGNSA. The CDR3 reads CASSPPGQGYTIYF. The CDR3 region has the DNA TGTGCCAGCAGCCCCCCAGGACAGGGGTACACCATATATTTT. Supplemented by reference TRBV7-2 and TRBJ1-3, the full variable domain reads GAGVSQSPSNKVTEKGKDVELRCDPISGHTALYWYRQSLGQGLEFLIYFQGNSAPDKSGLPSDRFSAERTGGSVSTLTIQRTQQEDSAVYLCASSPPGQGYTIYFGEGSWLTVV.

This clonotype appeared a single time. This chain links TRBV4-2 with TRBJ2-7; D remains unclear. The tail of the sequence fits TRBJ2-4 better, so the J call may be wrong. CDR3 length: 13 residues. Germline lookup yields CDR1 LGHNA and CDR2 YNFKEQ. DNA of the CDR3: TGTGCCAGCAGCGGCTCGCAGGAAGGCATTCAGTACTTC. Translation gives CASSGSQEGIQYF.

This clonotype turned up a few times. This chain connects TRBV27 to TRBJ1-5; no clear D. The ends were cut back, 6 bases at V and 7 bases at J, with 10 bases in the middle. Looked up from germline, CDR1 is MNHEY and CDR2 is SMNVEV (reference sequence). The CDR3 spans 12 residues. The CDR3 is CASSALGQPQHF. The CDR3, as DNA: TGTGCCAGCAGCGCACTGGGGCAGCCCCAGCATTTT.

The CDR3 coding sequence is TGTGCCGGGGGGGGACAGGTTAATGAAAAACTGTTTTTT. Encoded protein: CAGGGQVNEKLFF. The J gene is TRBJ1-4, the V gene TRBV6-1, with 8 positions matching TRBD1. This CDR3 is 13 amino acids long. V was clipped by 11 bases and J by 4 bases; unmatched bases: 6. CDR1 MNHNS and CDR2 SASEGT come from the germline V gene.

This clonotype was seen a handful of times. The V call is TRBV28, the J call TRBJ1-2; D call uncertain. Germline CDR1 reads MDHEN; CDR2 reads SYDVKM. The V gene lost 6 bases and the J gene lost 4 bases, with 18 bases spanning the gap. This CDR3 spans 15 amino acids. CDR3 sequence (DNA): TGTGCCAGCAGCCCTACAGAGGGTCGTTTCTATGGCTACACCTTC. It translates to CASSPTEGRFYGYTF.

The chain employs TRBV7-9 and TRBJ2-1; D unresolved. V gave up 5 bases and J gave up 7 bases, with 21 bases separating them. The CDR3 loop spans 16 amino acids. Germline V lookup: CDR1 SEHNR, CDR2 FQNEAQ (reference sequence). In nucleotides, the CDR3 is TGTGCCAGCAGCCACCCCGGGCCCACCTTAGGGAATGAGCAGTTCTTC. Its translation is CASSHPGPTLGNEQFF.

The chain combines TRBV12-3 or TRBV12-4 with TRBJ2-3; 8 nucleotides agree with TRBD1. With 2 bases clipped from V and 3 bases from J, the junction kept 7 bases outside the gene matches. This CDR3 has 16 residues. The CDR3 spells CASSLISGGLTDTQYF. The DNA for the CDR3 is TGTGCCAGCAGTTTAATTTCAGGGGGCCTGACAGATACGCAGTATTTT.

V usage is TRBV6-5 and J usage is TRBJ2-6; TRBD1 agrees at 7 bases. Germline loops: CDR1 MNHEY, CDR2 SVGAGI. The junction had 4 bases not matched to a gene; V was cut back by 4 bases and J by 4 bases. This CDR3 is built from 15 residues. The CDR3 sequence: CASSSPGQGANVLTF. The CDR3 DNA follows: TGTGCCAGCAGTTCCCCGGGACAGGGGGCCAACGTCCTGACTTTC.

This rearrangement joins TRBV29-1 to TRBJ1-2; TRBD1 aligns across 7 bases. From germline, CDR1 is SQVTM and CDR2 ANQGSEA. The CDR3 has 13 residues. J was trimmed by 1 base and V by 7 bases; bases with no gene match: 6. Written as DNA, the CDR3 is TGCAGCGCCGCGGGACAGCTTAACTATGGCTACACCTTC. Residues: CSAAGQLNYGYTF.

This clonotype was recorded a few times. This chain links TRBV7-2 with TRBJ2-4; D unclear. CDR3 length: 16 residues. The germline V gene encodes CDR1 SGHTA and CDR2 FQGNSA. The V end lost 2 bases, the J end lost 2 bases, and 13 bases lay between the germline ends. CDR3 residues: CASSLMVGSPKNIQYF. For the CDR3, the DNA is TGTGCCAGCAGCTTAATGGTCGGCAGCCCCAAAAACATTCAGTACTTC.

This clonotype was counted once. A clone one base away is much larger, so this may be a read error. The chain carries TRBV5-1 and TRBJ1-2; TRBD1 aligns across 8 bases. The CDR3 has 17 amino acids. Germline CDR1 SGHRS, CDR2 YFSETQ. This CDR3 reads CACSSRGQGQYYYGYTF. Written as DNA, the CDR3 is TGCGCCTGCAGCTCTCGTGGACAGGGCCAATACTACTATGGCTACACCTTC.

The chain has TRBV27 and TRBJ2-2; D unclear. This CDR3 has 17 amino acids. Trimming removed 5 bases at V and 1 base at J, with 17 bases between. Germline V gene data show CDR1 as MNHEY and CDR2 as SMNVEV (reference sequence). The CDR3 coding sequence is TGTGCCAGCAGTGGCAGGTCCTACGGAAAGAACACCGGGGAGCTGTTTTTT. Protein product: CASSGRSYGKNTGELFF.

The CDR3 protein is CASSLTRSGRLQETQYF. DNA of the CDR3: TGTGCCAGCAGTTTAACGAGGTCGGGACGGTTACAAGAGACCCAGTACTTC. This chain uses TRBV12-3 or TRBV12-4 with TRBJ2-5; D tentatively reads TRBD1 or TRBD2 (5 bases each). The CDR3 spans 17 residues. V lost 2 bases to trimming and J lost 2 bases, with 18 bases between them.

The J gene is TRBJ1-2, the V gene TRBV27; D might be TRBD1 (6 bases). Germline lookup yields CDR1 MNHEY and CDR2 SMNVEV (reference sequence). This CDR3 spans 14 amino acids. V dropped 6 bases and J dropped 2 bases, with 13 bases sitting between them. The CDR3 spells CASRPNRENYGYTF. The CDR3 DNA follows: TGTGCCAGCAGACCAAACAGGGAGAACTATGGCTACACCTTC.

The sample holds a few counts of this clonotype. The J gene is TRBJ1-4, the V gene TRBV7-9; no reliable D call. The germline gives CDR1 SEHNR, CDR2 FQNEAQ (reference sequence). The CDR3 totals 17 residues. V gave up 1 base and J gave up 2 bases, with 14 bases separating them. CDR3 DNA: TGTGCCAGCAGCTTAGGGCGGTCTGCAGTCACTAATGAAAAACTGTTTTTT. The encoded protein is CASSLGRSAVTNEKLFF.

The rearrangement joins TRBV7-8 to TRBJ1-2; 7 bases map to TRBD1. V lost 5 bases to trimming and J lost 4 bases; unmatched junction nucleotides: 7. Germline V gene data show CDR1 as SGHVS and CDR2 as FQNEAQ. The CDR3 covers 14 residues. DNA of the CDR3: TGTGCCAGCAGCCCCAAACAGGGGACCTATGGCTACACCTTC. This encodes CASSPKQGTYGYTF.

A remark on this clonotype: At one of its ends the junction is not consistent with the germline gene, which may arise from a read error. The chain couples TRBV25-1 to TRBJ2-3; D gene unclear. Germline V gene sequence: CDR1 MGHDK, CDR2 SYGVNS. The CDR3 covers 14 residues. This CDR3 is CASSDPGPTDTRYF. The CDR3 DNA reads TGTGCCAGCAGTGATCCCGGTCCCACAGATACGCGGTATTTT.

The CDR3 coding sequence is TGCAGTGCTATTGACAGCCGGCCGCAGTTCTTC. This encodes CSAIDSRPQFF. The chain has TRBV20-1 and TRBJ2-1; tentatively, D is TRBD1 (5 bases). The germline CDR1 and CDR2 sequences are DFQATT and SNEGSKA (reference sequence). The CDR3 loop spans 11 amino acids. The V and J ends lost 4 bases and 12 bases respectively, with 13 bases between them.

This clonotype was seen a handful of times. The J gene is TRBJ2-1, the V gene TRBV28, with D tentatively TRBD1 (6 bases). V lost 7 bases to trimming and J lost 9 bases, with 22 bases between them. The germline CDR1 and CDR2 sequences are MDHEN and SYDVKM. This CDR3 is 15 amino acids long. The CDR3 DNA reads TGTGCCAGCACCCTCGAGGCCCAGGAAGGGGGTGAGCAGTTCTTC. It encodes CASTLEAQEGGEQFF.

The gene calls are TRBV20-1 and TRBJ2-5; 14 positions match TRBD2. The assigned J gene may be wrong: the sequence end matches TRBJ2-7 better. The length of the CDR3 is 13 residues. CDR1 DFQATT and CDR2 SNEGSKA come from the germline V gene (reference sequence). CDR3 protein: CSAGGLAGAEQYF. CDR3 nucleotide sequence: TGCAGTGCTGGGGGACTAGCGGGAGCCGAGCAGTACTTC.

The rearrangement joins TRBV27 to TRBJ2-3; either TRBD1 or TRBD2 may supply D (5 bases each). The CDR3 sequence is 17 residues long. V was shortened by 1 base and J by 2 bases, with 16 bases between the two germline ends. The germline gives CDR1 MNHEY, CDR2 SMNVEV (reference sequence). CDR3 protein: CASSLYGTRKLTDTQYF. The CDR3 DNA reads TGTGCCAGCAGTTTATACGGGACCCGAAAACTCACAGATACGCAGTATTTT.